A selection of T cell receptor beta chains follows, all from one sample in a study of CD8 T cells in ankylosing spondylitis. TCRdb re-called the 5' RACE reads through MiXCR, storing one row per CDR3 protein. The data show fewer than 250,000 distinct CDR3 sequences, with more than 9% seen just once and approximately 2.5% held by the top ten. What was sequenced was blood, either unsorted or a sorted T cell fraction (not recorded which). These receptors were obtained from a male donor with ankylosing spondylitis or in good health (not recorded which). CDR3s include the opening cysteine and the closing phenylalanine or tryptophan. Each record gives: D gene, J gene, clone size, V gene, CDR3 DNA, CDR3 protein. D genes are given only for firm matches. Only part of the rows carry a size: once, few, many, or a class if the clone is expanded.

NA	TRBJ2-7	few	TRBV5-1	TGCGCCAGCAGCTTGGAGCCAGGGGACTCCTACGAGCAGTACTTC	CASSLEPGDSYEQYF
TRBD1	TRBJ1-2	many	TRBV20-1	TGCAGTGCTCCCCAAACTGGACAGGCCGGTGGCTACACCTTC	CSAPQTGQAGGYTF
NA	TRBJ1-1	many	TRBV29-1	TGCAGCGCTGTGGACAGAGGGGACACTGAAGCTTTCTTT	CSAVDRGDTEAFF
NA	TRBJ2-4	many	TRBV20-1	TGCAGTGCTAGAGATCTCCGGGGGTTAGACATTCAGTACTTC	CSARDLRGLDIQYF
TRBD2	TRBJ2-3	many	TRBV4-2	TGTGCCAGCAGAGTGTCTAGCGGGAGCACAGATACGCAGTATTTT	CASRVSSGSTDTQYF
NA	TRBJ1-2	few	TRBV30	TGTGCCTGGACGAACCTCTATGGCTACACCTTC	CAWTNLYGYTF
TRBD1	TRBJ2-1	NA	TRBV20-1	TGCAGTGCTAGGGAGTACAGGGGAGCCGGTGAGCAGTTCTTC	CSAREYRGAGEQFF
NA	TRBJ2-1	few	TRBV18	TGTGCCAGCTCAATGCCGGGACACCCCTTGTTCTTC	CASSMPGHPLFF
TRBD1	TRBJ2-7	many	TRBV6-5	TGTGCCAGCAGTTACTCTGGGACAGGGGCCTCCTACGAGCAGTACTTC	CASSYSGTGASYEQYF
NA	TRBJ2-1	many	TRBV20-1	TGCAGTGCTAGCGGGAGAAGCTACAATGAGCAGTTCTTC	CSASGRSYNEQFF
NA	TRBJ2-1	many	TRBV21-1	TGTGCCAGCAGCAAAGGTGACAGGGCTCTATACAATGAGCAGTTCTTC	CASSKGDRALYNEQFF
NA	TRBJ2-2	NA	TRBV3-1	TGTGCCAGCAGCCAGGTGGGGGGGCCCGGGGAGCTGTTTTTT	CASSQVGGPGELFF
NA	TRBJ1-1	many	TRBV20-1	TGCAGTGCCGATACTCCGGGACCTCGTGAAGCTTTCTTT	CSADTPGPREAFF
TRBD2	TRBJ2-1	many	TRBV5-1	TGCGCCAGCAGCTTGGGGCGGGGGGAGCAGTTCTTC	CASSLGRGEQFF
NA	TRBJ2-3	many	TRBV5-1	TGCGCCAGCAGCCCCGAGGGGGGATACACAGATACGCAGTATTTT	CASSPEGGYTDTQYF
NA	TRBJ1-5	NA	TRBV30	TGTGCCTGGAGTACAAAGGTCGGGCAGCCCCAGCATTTT	CAWSTKVGQPQHF
NA	TRBJ1-1	NA	TRBV19	TGTGCCAGTAGTCGGGACGAACTTGCGCCTTTCTTT	CASSRDELAPFF
TRBD1	TRBJ1-6	many	TRBV4-2	TGTGCCAGCAGCCAAGCCGAGGGACAGGGGCCCACTGTAGGCCTCCACTTT	CASSQAEGQGPTVGLHF
NA	TRBJ2-7	many	TRBV3-1	TGTGCCAGCAGCCAAGAAATAGGTGGCACCTACGAGCAGTACTTC	CASSQEIGGTYEQYF
NA	TRBJ2-7	many	TRBV10-2	TGCGCCAGCAGTGAGTCGAAGGGGAACTACGAGCAGTACTTC	CASSESKGNYEQYF
NA	TRBJ1-5	many	TRBV12-3/TRBV12-4	TGTGCCAGCAGTTTCAGAGGGACCCAGAATCAGCCCCAGCATTTT	CASSFRGTQNQPQHF
NA	TRBJ2-5	many	TRBV12-3/TRBV12-4	TGTGCCAGCGCTTCCGGGGCGGGATGGCGAGAGACCCAGTACTTC	CASASGAGWRETQYF